The 17 T cell receptor beta chains given below trace back to one sample, sequenced in a study of blood T cell repertoires in COVID-19. The method was immunoSEQ multiplex PCR; TCRdb's version includes in-frame clones alone and lacks a portion of them. This repertoire shows roughly 59,000 clones, approximately 82% found once; its top ten account for over 9.5%. Sequencing was done on a sample of peripheral blood. Source of these receptors: a man aged 80 or over with acute or convalescent COVID-19.

V gene TRBV18 combines with J gene TRBJ1-2, with 8 nucleotides matching TRBD1. CDR3 size: 15 residues. Germline V gene sequence: CDR1 KGHSH, CDR2 LQKENI. J was trimmed by 4 bases and V by 2 bases; bases with no gene match: 6. The CDR3 coding sequence is TGTGCCAGCTCACCATTGGGACAGGAAATCTATGGCTACACCTTC. It encodes CASSPLGQEIYGYTF.

The rearrangement joins TRBV5-4 to TRBJ2-1; TRBD1 agrees at 7 bases. The V gene's germline CDR1 is SGHNT and CDR2 YYREEE (reference sequence). V was pared by 4 bases and J by 3 bases, with 4 bases of the junction left unmatched. The CDR3 contains 14 residues. CDR3 amino acids: CASSRDRLYNEQFF. In DNA, the CDR3 is TGTGCCAGCAGCAGGGACAGACTCTACAATGAGCAGTTCTTC.

The J gene is TRBJ1-2, the V gene TRBV6-5; TRBD1 matches at 8 bases. The V gene end was trimmed by 5 bases and the J gene end by 0 bases; junction bases not matched to a gene: 5. Per germline, CDR1 MNHEY and CDR2 SVGAGI. The CDR3 runs to 15 residues. The CDR3 loop is CASSQGALANYGYTF. CDR3 bases: TGTGCCAGCAGTCAGGGGGCGCTGGCTAACTATGGCTACACCTTC.

The V gene is TRBV7-9, the J gene TRBJ2-1; the match to TRBD2 covers 13 bases. With V trimmed by 5 bases and J by 4 bases, 5 bases remained unmatched. The CDR3 totals 16 residues. CDR1 SEHNR and CDR2 FQNEAQ come from the germline V gene (reference sequence). CDR3 in amino acids: CASSPGLAGPYNEQFF. The CDR3 nucleotides are TGTGCCAGCAGCCCGGGACTAGCGGGGCCTTACAATGAGCAGTTCTTC.

The genes are TRBV2 and TRBJ2-3; TRBD2 matches at 9 bases. V was pared by 4 bases and J by 7 bases, with 12 bases of the junction left unmatched. This CDR3 spans 16 amino acids. The germline gives CDR1 SNHLY, CDR2 FYNNEI. CDR3 in DNA: TGTGCCAGCAGTGTGGTGGCGGGGGGGAAATCGAATACGCAGTATTTT. It specifies CASSVVAGGKSNTQYF.

This clone was observed once. The V gene is TRBV2, the J gene TRBJ1-5; unclear D gene. V lost 4 bases and J lost 0, with 4 bases in between. This CDR3 is built from 13 residues. Germline V gene data show CDR1 as SNHLY and CDR2 as FYNNEI. The CDR3 reads CASSAYSNQPQHF. The CDR3 bases are TGTGCCAGCAGTGCTTATAGCAATCAGCCCCAGCATTTT.

This clone showed up just once. The chain is built from TRBV5-5 and TRBJ1-2, with a tentative D call TRBD1 (5 bases). Trimming shortened V by 0 bases and J by 4 bases, and 10 bases separated the two germline ends. Germline lookup yields CDR1 SGHKS and CDR2 YYEKEE (reference sequence). CDR3 size: 14 residues. CDR3 sequence: CASSLGTKFYGYTF. The CDR3 DNA reads TGTGCCAGCAGCTTGGGGACAAAGTTCTATGGCTACACCTTC.

The sample holds one count of this clone. The rearrangement joins TRBV6-2 or TRBV6-3 to TRBJ2-5, with TRBD2 matching 11 bases. The CDR3 sequence is 16 residues long. CDR1 and CDR2 from the germline V gene are MNHEY and SVGEGT. V lost 4 bases, J lost 5 bases, and 9 bases stayed unmatched. The CDR3 DNA follows: TGTGCCAGCAGTTCAAACCCTTTAGCGGGAGGGGAGACCCAGTACTTC. The encoded protein is CASSSNPLAGGETQYF.

This rearrangement joins TRBV5-1 to TRBJ2-3, with TRBD2 matching over 8 bases. V shed 2 bases and J 4 bases; nucleotides not matched to a gene: 12. This CDR3 is built from 17 residues. The germline V gene has CDR1 SGHRS and CDR2 YFSETQ. The CDR3 here is CASSLNTGGNWADTQYF. The CDR3 bases are TGCGCCAGCAGCTTAAACACGGGGGGGAACTGGGCAGATACGCAGTATTTT.

The chain has TRBV9 and TRBJ2-1, with TRBD2 as a possible D gene (6 bases). Germline values: CDR1 SGDLS, CDR2 YYNGEE. V was shortened by 0 bases and J by 8 bases, with 9 bases between the two germline ends. The CDR3 runs 13 residues. The DNA of the CDR3 is TGTGCCAGCAGCGTAGGGGGGGTGGATGAGCAGTTCTTC. This sequence encodes CASSVGGVDEQFF.

This clone has just a few counts. The chain uses TRBV5-5 and TRBJ2-2, with 8 positions matching TRBD2. The CDR3 consists of 16 residues. From germline, CDR1 is SGHKS and CDR2 YYEKEE (reference sequence). Trimming took 0 bases from V and 2 from J; bases not matched to a gene: 3. The CDR3 spells CASSLGIAGNTGELFF. CDR3 nucleotides: TGTGCCAGCAGCTTGGGAATAGCGGGAAACACCGGGGAGCTGTTTTTT.

In this sample, this clone is medium-sized (0.01 to 0.1%). This chain links TRBV11-2 with TRBJ1-2; no clear D gene. Trimming removed 4 bases at V and 0 bases at J, with 6 bases between. The CDR3 spans 13 residues. Germline V gene sequence: CDR1 SGHAT, CDR2 FQNNGV. This CDR3 is CASSSLTNYGYTF. The CDR3 bases are TGTGCCAGCAGCTCACTAACTAACTATGGCTACACCTTC.

This clone appeared once. The chain is built from TRBV27 and TRBJ1-4; 7 bases align to TRBD1. The junction had 6 bases not matched to a gene; V was cut back by 5 bases and J by 3 bases. CDR3 size: 15 residues. The V gene's germline CDR1 is MNHEY and CDR2 SMNVEV (reference sequence). CDR3 region: CASSARQGPNEKLFF. The CDR3 region has the DNA TGTGCCAGCAGTGCCAGACAGGGACCTAATGAAAAACTGTTTTTT.

The CDR3 protein is CASSGTSLGEQFF. DNA for the CDR3: TGTGCCAGCAGCGGGACTTCCCTGGGTGAGCAGTTCTTC. The chain uses TRBV9 and TRBJ2-1; D may be TRBD2 (5 bases). The CDR3 is made up of 13 amino acids. V dropped 3 bases and J dropped 9 bases, with 13 bases sitting between them. The V gene's germline CDR1 is SGDLS and CDR2 YYNGEE.

This clone has only one observation. The genes are TRBV29-1 and TRBJ1-3; 8 nucleotides match TRBD1. Losses at the gene ends were 4 bases for V and 2 bases for J; bases not matched to a gene: 4. The CDR3 covers 14 residues. The germline CDR1 and CDR2 sequences are SQVTM and ANQGSEA. In DNA, the CDR3 is TGCAGCGTTGGGACGGGACAGGCTGGAAACACCATATATTTT. Translation: CSVGTGQAGNTIYF.

This chain links TRBV3-1 (or the pseudogene TRBV3-2) with TRBJ1-4; D gene uncertain. Trimming pared 5 bases from V and 7 bases from J, leaving 11 bases between. CDR1 and CDR2 from the germline V gene are LGHDT and YNNKEL (reference sequence). The CDR3 covers 13 residues. CDR3 DNA: TGTGCCAGCAGCGGCGCGATAGCTGAAAAACTGTTTTTT. Its protein is CASSGAIAEKLFF.

The V and J genes are TRBV10-3 and TRBJ2-1; 14 nucleotides agree with TRBD2. The V gene's germline CDR1 is ENHRY and CDR2 SYGVKD. This CDR3 spans 17 amino acids. The V gene end was trimmed by 4 bases and the J gene end by 8 bases; junction bases not matched to a gene: 10. CDR3 residues: CAISGRLAGGRGDEQFF. The DNA for the CDR3 is TGTGCCATCAGTGGGAGACTAGCGGGGGGGCGAGGGGATGAGCAGTTCTTC.